Shown below are 11 T cell receptor beta chains from a single sample sequenced in a study of beta chain features in type 1 diabetes. Points from the study as a whole: Significant though moderate, a shortening of TCRB CDR3s appeared in all four CD4+ subsets of Type 1 diabetes patients.

The authors reverse transcribed all of the isolated RNA, so sequencing captured expressed TCRB transcripts. The table came from immunoSEQ multiplex PCR; TCRdb's copy has only in-frame clones and leaves some out. This sample has around 710,000 clones, with about an eighth found just once. Antigens of these TCRs are unknown. Sequenced sample: naive CD4+ T cells from blood. The receptors derive from a young man with type 1 diabetes.

V and J are TRBV14 and TRBJ1-2; D perhaps matches TRBD1 (5 bases). Trimming stripped 4 bases from V and 4 bases from J, with 10 bases between. The CDR3 has 13 amino acids. Germline CDR1 reads SGHDN; CDR2 reads FVKESK. The CDR3 DNA reads as TGTGCCAGCAGCCTCCCGGGGCGCTATGGCTACACCTTC. Protein sequence: CASSLPGRYGYTF.

This clone was counted between two and nine times. This same CDR3 is encoded by further DNA sequences in the sample. The rearrangement links TRBV9 to TRBJ2-7; 8 nucleotides match TRBD1. The CDR3 spans 14 residues. Germline CDR1 SGDLS, CDR2 YYNGEE. Trimming removed 0 bases from V and 4 bases from J; junction bases left unmatched: 3. The chain's CDR3 is CASSVGTGTYEQYF. CDR3 DNA: TGTGCCAGCAGCGTAGGGACAGGGACGTACGAGCAGTACTTC.

A few counts support this clone. The rearrangement links TRBV4-3 to TRBJ2-6; 8 nucleotides line up with TRBD1. Germline V gene lookup returns CDR1 LGHNA and CDR2 YSLEER. The trim removed 0 bases at V and 4 bases at J, leaving 2 bases unmatched. The CDR3 is 16 amino acids. CDR3 amino acids: CASSQDRGRGANVLTF. The CDR3 DNA sequence: TGCGCCAGCAGCCAAGACAGGGGGCGAGGGGCCAACGTCCTGACTTTC.

This sequence joins TRBV9 and TRBJ1-3; unclear D gene. Germline CDR1 and CDR2: SGDLS and YYNGEE. V was shortened by 3 bases and J by 3 bases, with 13 bases between the two germline ends. The CDR3 totals 15 residues. DNA for the CDR3: TGTGCCAGCAGCGAGTTGGAGCCCTTTGGAAACACCATATATTTT. This encodes CASSELEPFGNTIYF.

J is TRBJ1-5 and V is TRBV6-1; 7 bases align to TRBD1. Germline loops: CDR1 MNHNS, CDR2 SASEGT. The CDR3 sequence is 14 residues long. The ends lost 4 bases at V and 5 bases at J; junction bases unmatched: 5. CDR3 bases: TGTGCCAGCAGTGTAACAGGGGATGATCAGCCCCAGCATTTT. Translated: CASSVTGDDQPQHF.

In regard to this clone: This same CDR3 is encoded by further DNA sequences in the sample. The J gene is TRBJ1-4, the V gene TRBV10-3; 7 bases align to TRBD1. Unmatched junction bases numbered 1, after V lost 0 bases and J lost 3 bases. The CDR3 is 15 residues long. CDR1 and CDR2 from the germline V gene are ENHRY and SYGVKD. The CDR3 bases are TGTGCCATCAGTGAGTCGACAGGGTCTAATGAAAAACTGTTTTTT. As protein: CAISESTGSNEKLFF.

The chain uses TRBV5-4 and TRBJ2-6; D possibly corresponds to TRBD2 (6 bases). CDR3 length equals 15 residues. V was trimmed by 4 bases and J by 9 bases, leaving 17 bases between them. Germline V gives CDR1 SGHNT, CDR2 YYREEE (reference sequence). As DNA, the CDR3 is TGTGCCAGCAGCGGCTTTGGGACTTTGGGCAACGTCCTGACTTTC. Translating it yields CASSGFGTLGNVLTF. Looking up the rest from reference TRBV5-4 and TRBJ2-6 gives the full variable domain: ETGVTQSPTHLIKTRGQQVTLRCSSQSGHNTVSWYQQALGQGPQFIFQYYREEENGRGNFPPRFSGLQFPNYSSELNVNALELDDSALYLCASSGFGTLGNVLTFGAGSRLTVL.

This clone was seen a handful of times. This CDR3 is CASSPNNYGYTF. DNA for the CDR3: TGTGCCAGCAGCCCTAACAACTATGGCTACACCTTC. This sequence joins TRBV7-9 and TRBJ1-2; D unresolved. The CDR3 extends over 12 amino acids. CDR1 and CDR2 (germline): SEHNR, FQNEAQ (reference sequence). Trimming took off 5 bases at V and 2 bases at J, with 6 bases between the two ends.

This clone was recorded a few times. This sequence joins TRBV5-1 and TRBJ1-1, with D tentatively TRBD1 (5 bases). This CDR3 has 15 amino acids. Germline CDR1 and CDR2: SGHRS and YFSETQ. Trimming stripped 1 base from V and 5 bases from J, with 15 bases between. The CDR3 DNA is TGCGCCAGCAGCTTGATTTCCAGGGAAGGAACTGAAGCTTTCTTT. This translates into CASSLISREGTEAFF.

The gene calls are TRBV5-6 and TRBJ1-5; 8 nucleotides line up with TRBD1. Germline V gene data show CDR1 as SGHDT and CDR2 as YYEEEE. V dropped 0 bases and J dropped 7; count of bases not matched to a gene: 3. The CDR3 extends over 14 amino acids. The CDR3 bases are TGTGCCAGCAGCTTGGACAGGGGGGACCAGCCCCAGCATTTT. Its translation is CASSLDRGDQPQHF.

This chain joins TRBV5-1 and TRBJ2-5, with D possibly matching TRBD1 (5 bases). V was clipped by 0 bases and J by 2 bases, with 11 bases between them. The CDR3 loop spans 15 amino acids. In germline, CDR1 is SGHRS, CDR2 YFSETQ. This CDR3 reads CASSLGQSVQETQYF. The CDR3 DNA follows: TGCGCCAGCAGCTTGGGACAGTCGGTACAAGAGACCCAGTACTTC. Together with reference TRBV5-1 and TRBJ2-5, the CDR3 gives the full variable domain: KAGVTQTPRYLIKTRGQQVTLSCSPISGHRSVSWYQQTPGQGLQFLFEYFSETQRNKGNFPGRFSGRQFSNSRSEMNVSTLELGDSALYLCASSLGQSVQETQYFGPGTRLLVL.